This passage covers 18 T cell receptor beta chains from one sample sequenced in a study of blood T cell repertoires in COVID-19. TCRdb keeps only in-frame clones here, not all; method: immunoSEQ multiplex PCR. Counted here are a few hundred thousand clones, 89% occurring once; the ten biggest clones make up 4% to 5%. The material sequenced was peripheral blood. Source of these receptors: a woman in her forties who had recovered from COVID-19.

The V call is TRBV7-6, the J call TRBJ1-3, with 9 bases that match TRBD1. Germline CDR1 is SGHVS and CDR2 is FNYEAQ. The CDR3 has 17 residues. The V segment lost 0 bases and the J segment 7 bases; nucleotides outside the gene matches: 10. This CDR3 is CASSLARTGEGWNTIYF. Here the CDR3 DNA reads TGTGCCAGCAGCTTAGCGAGGACAGGGGAGGGGTGGAACACCATATATTTT.

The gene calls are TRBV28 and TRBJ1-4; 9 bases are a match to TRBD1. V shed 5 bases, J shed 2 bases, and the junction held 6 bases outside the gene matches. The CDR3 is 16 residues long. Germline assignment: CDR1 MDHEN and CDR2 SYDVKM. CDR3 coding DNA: TGTGCCAGCAGTACCGGGACAGGGACTACTAATGAAAAACTGTTTTTT. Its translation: CASSTGTGTTNEKLFF.

The CDR3 coding sequence is TGTGCCAGCTCACCTTCAGGGGAAGGCTTTGGTGGCTACACCTTC. This codes for CASSPSGEGFGGYTF. V is TRBV18 and J is TRBJ1-2, with D possibly being TRBD1 (6 bases). V was pared by 3 bases and J by 7 bases, with 18 bases between. This CDR3 is built from 15 residues. In germline, CDR1 is KGHSH, CDR2 LQKENI.

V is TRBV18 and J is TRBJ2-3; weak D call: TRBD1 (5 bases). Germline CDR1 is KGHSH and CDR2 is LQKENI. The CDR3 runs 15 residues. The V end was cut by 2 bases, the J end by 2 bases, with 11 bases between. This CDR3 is CASSPGWTLTDTQYF. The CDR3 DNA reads TGTGCCAGCTCACCAGGTTGGACACTCACAGATACGCAGTATTTT.

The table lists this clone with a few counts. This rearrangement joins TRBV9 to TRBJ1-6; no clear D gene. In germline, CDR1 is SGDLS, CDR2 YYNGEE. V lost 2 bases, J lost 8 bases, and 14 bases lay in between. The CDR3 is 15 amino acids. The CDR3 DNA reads TGTGCCAGCAGCGTCACCCCTGGGGAGGATTCACCCCTCCACTTT. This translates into CASSVTPGEDSPLHF.

CDR3 amino acids: CASSFALYPQKGLNEQFF. The CDR3 DNA reads as TGTGCCAGCAGTTTCGCCCTCTATCCACAGAAGGGACTAAATGAGCAGTTCTTC. The gene calls are TRBV27 and TRBJ2-1, with TRBD2 matching over 7 bases. This CDR3 contains 18 residues. Germline values: CDR1 MNHEY, CDR2 SMNVEV (reference sequence). Losses at the gene ends were 3 bases for V and 7 bases for J; bases not matched to a gene: 18.

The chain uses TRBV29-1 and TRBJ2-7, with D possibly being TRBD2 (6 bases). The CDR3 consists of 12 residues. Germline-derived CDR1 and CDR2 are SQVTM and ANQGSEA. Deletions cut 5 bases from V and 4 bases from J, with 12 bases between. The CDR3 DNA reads TGCAGCGTTCTGGGGACTTTATACGAGCAGTACTTC. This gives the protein CSVLGTLYEQYF.

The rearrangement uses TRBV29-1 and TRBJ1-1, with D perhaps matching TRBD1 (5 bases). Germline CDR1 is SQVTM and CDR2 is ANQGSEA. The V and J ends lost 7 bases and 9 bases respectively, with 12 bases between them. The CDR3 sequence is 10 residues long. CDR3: CSARQTKAFF. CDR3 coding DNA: TGCAGCGCCCGACAGACAAAAGCTTTCTTT.

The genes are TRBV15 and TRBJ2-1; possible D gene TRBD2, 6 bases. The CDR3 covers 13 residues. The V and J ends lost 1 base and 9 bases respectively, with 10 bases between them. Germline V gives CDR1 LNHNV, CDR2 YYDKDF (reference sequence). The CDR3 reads CATSRGGAGEQFF. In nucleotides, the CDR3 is TGTGCCACCAGCAGAGGCGGGGCGGGTGAGCAGTTCTTC.

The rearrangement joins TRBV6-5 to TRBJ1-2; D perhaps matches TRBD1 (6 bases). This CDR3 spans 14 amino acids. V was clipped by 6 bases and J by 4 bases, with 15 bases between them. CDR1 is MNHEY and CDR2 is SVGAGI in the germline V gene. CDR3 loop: CASSGTRASYGYTF. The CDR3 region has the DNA TGTGCCAGCAGCGGGACAAGGGCGAGCTATGGCTACACCTTC.

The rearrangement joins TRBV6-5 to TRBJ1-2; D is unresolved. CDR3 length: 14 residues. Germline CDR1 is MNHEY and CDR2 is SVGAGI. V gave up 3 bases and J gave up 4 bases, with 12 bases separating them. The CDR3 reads CASSYRRLGYGYTF. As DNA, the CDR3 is TGTGCCAGCAGTTATCGGCGGTTAGGCTATGGCTACACCTTC.

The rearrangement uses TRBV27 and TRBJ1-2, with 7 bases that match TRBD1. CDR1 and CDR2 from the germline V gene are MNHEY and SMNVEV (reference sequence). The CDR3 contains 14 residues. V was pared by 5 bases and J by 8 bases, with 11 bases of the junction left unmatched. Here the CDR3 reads CASSRDRDGGGYTF. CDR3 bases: TGTGCCAGCAGTCGAGACAGGGATGGGGGCGGCTACACCTTC.

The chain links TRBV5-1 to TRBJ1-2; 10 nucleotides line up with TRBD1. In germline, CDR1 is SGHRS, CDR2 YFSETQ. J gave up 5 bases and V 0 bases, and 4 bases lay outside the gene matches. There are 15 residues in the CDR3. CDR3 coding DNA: TGCGCCAGCAGCTTGGCCGGGACAGGGGAATATGGCTACACCTTC. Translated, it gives CASSLAGTGEYGYTF.

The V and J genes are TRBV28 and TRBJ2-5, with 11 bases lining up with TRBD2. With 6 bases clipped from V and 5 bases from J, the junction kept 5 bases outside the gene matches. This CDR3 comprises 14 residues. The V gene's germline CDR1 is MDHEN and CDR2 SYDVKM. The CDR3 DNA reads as TGTGCCAGCAGCCCCGGGACTAGCGGTGAGACCCAGTACTTC. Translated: CASSPGTSGETQYF.

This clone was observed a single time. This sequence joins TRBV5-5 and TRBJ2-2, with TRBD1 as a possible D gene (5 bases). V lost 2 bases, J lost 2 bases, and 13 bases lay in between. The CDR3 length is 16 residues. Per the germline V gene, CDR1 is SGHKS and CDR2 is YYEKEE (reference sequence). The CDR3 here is CASSFTPGYNTGELFF. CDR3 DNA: TGTGCCAGCAGCTTCACCCCAGGGTACAACACCGGGGAGCTGTTTTTT.

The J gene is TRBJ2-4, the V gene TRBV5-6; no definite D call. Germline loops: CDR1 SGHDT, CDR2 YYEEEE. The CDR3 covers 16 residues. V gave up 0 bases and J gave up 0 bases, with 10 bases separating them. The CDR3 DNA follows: TGTGCCAGCAGCTTGGATAACCCGGGAGCCAAAAACATTCAGTACTTC. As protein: CASSLDNPGAKNIQYF.

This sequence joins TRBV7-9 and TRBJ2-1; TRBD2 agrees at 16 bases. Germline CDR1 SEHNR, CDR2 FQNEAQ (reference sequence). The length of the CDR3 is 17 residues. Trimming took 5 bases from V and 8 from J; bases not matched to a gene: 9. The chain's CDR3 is CASSTVPGLAGGHEQFF. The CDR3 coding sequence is TGTGCCAGCAGCACTGTCCCGGGACTAGCGGGAGGGCATGAGCAGTTCTTC.

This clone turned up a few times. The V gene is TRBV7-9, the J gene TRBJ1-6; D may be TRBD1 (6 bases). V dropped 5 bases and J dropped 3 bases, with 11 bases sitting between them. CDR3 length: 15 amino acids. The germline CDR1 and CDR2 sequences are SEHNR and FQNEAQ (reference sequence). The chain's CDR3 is CASSPRDNYNSPLHF. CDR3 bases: TGTGCCAGCAGCCCACGGGACAACTATAATTCACCCCTCCACTTT.